These T cell receptor beta chains were read from a single sample in a study of blood T cell repertoires in COVID-19. Generated by immunoSEQ multiplex PCR, the TCRdb table keeps only in-frame clones and is missing some. The repertoire holds 200,000 to 250,000 clones, with roughly 85% as singletons. The sequencing input was peripheral blood. All receptors come from a man aged 35 to 55 with acute or convalescent COVID-19. Both conserved end residues are part of each CDR3. A D gene is named only where the DNA matches it firmly. Clone size appears in some rows only: once, few, many, or a class for an expanded clone.

d_call,clone_size,v_call,j_call,cdr3_length,cdr3_nt,cdr3_aa
.,once,TRBV27,TRBJ2-3,16,TGTGCCAGCCTTCCGACAATGGGCGGGGAGGTTGATACGCAGTATTTT,CASLPTMGGEVDTQYF
TRBD1,few,TRBV5-7,TRBJ1-4,17,TGTGCCAGCAGCTCACAGGGGCCCTGTTTCCCTAATGAAAAACTGTTTTTT,CASSSQGPCFPNEKLFF
TRBD2,.,TRBV29-1,TRBJ2-2,15,TGCAGCGTTGAAGGAGCGGGGGGGCGGACCGGGGAGCTGTTTTTT,CSVEGAGGRTGELFF
TRBD2,.,TRBV5-4,TRBJ2-1,16,TGTGCCAGCAGCACTCCGACTAGCGGGGCGTACAATGAGCAGTTCTTC,CASSTPTSGAYNEQFF
TRBD1,.,TRBV5-6,TRBJ2-2,15,TGTGCCAGCAGCTTCTACAGGGGTGACACCGGGGAGCTGTTTTTT,CASSFYRGDTGELFF
.,.,TRBV19,TRBJ1-6,13,TGTGCCAGTAGTACGGGCGGGGATTCACCCCTCCACTTT,CASSTGGDSPLHF
.,.,TRBV7-9,TRBJ1-2,15,TGTGCCAGCAGCTCCTCCTTTGGCGGGGGCTATGGCTACACCTTC,CASSSSFGGGYGYTF
TRBD1,.,TRBV4-3,TRBJ1-4,15,TGCGCCAGCAGCCAAGGGGACAGGGGTGTAGAGAAACTGTTTTTT,CASSQGDRGVEKLFF
TRBD1,.,TRBV15,TRBJ1-4,15,TGTGCCACCAGCAGACCAGGGGGGATAGACGAAAAACTGTTTTTT,CATSRPGGIDEKLFF
TRBD2,.,TRBV2,TRBJ2-3,16,TGTGCCAGCAGTGATCCAGCGGGGAAACTGGTGGATACGCAGTATTTT,CASSDPAGKLVDTQYF
TRBD1,once,TRBV11-1,TRBJ2-1,14,TGTGCCAGCAGCAAACCCGGGACAGGGAATGAGCAGTTCTTC,CASSKPGTGNEQFF
.,.,TRBV5-4,TRBJ2-5,13,TGTGCCAGCAGCTTTCTCGGGGAAGAGACCCAGTACTTC,CASSFLGEETQYF
.,.,TRBV19,TRBJ1-2,11,TGTGCCAGTACTGACACCTATGGCTACACCTTC,CASTDTYGYTF
.,.,TRBV7-9,TRBJ1-4,15,TGTGCCAGCAGCTCCCTGAAGGGAGGGTGGGAAAAACTGTTTTTT,CASSSLKGGWEKLFF
.,once,TRBV11-1,TRBJ2-7,14,TGTGCCAGCAGCCCCCGGGGGGCTCAGGGCGAGCAGTACTTC,CASSPRGAQGEQYF
.,.,TRBV4-1,TRBJ1-5,14,TGCGCCAGCAGCCAAGCTGGGGCTAATCAGCCCCAGCATTTT,CASSQAGANQPQHF
.,.,TRBV5-6,TRBJ1-1,13,TGTGCCAGCAGCCGACAGATGAACACTGAAGCTTTCTTT,CASSRQMNTEAFF
.,.,TRBV5-1,TRBJ2-6,16,TGCGCCAGCAGCAGCATGACAGGCTCTGGGGCCAACGTCCTGACTTTC,CASSSMTGSGANVLTF
.,.,TRBV12-3/TRBV12-4,TRBJ1-1,13,TGTGCCAGCAGTCCCAGGGTTAAGACTGAAGCTTTCTTT,CASSPRVKTEAFF
.,.,TRBV11-1,TRBJ2-7,16,TGTGCCAGCAGCTTAGCCTCGGGACTCATGAGGAGCGAGCAGTACTTC,CASSLASGLMRSEQYF
.,.,TRBV5-1,TRBJ2-3,14,TGCGCCAGCAGCATAGGGGGGGGACCAGATACGCAGTATTTT,CASSIGGGPDTQYF
.,.,TRBV5-6,TRBJ1-6,15,TGTGCCAGCAGCTTGGCCGGTACGGGGAGTTCACCCCTCCACTTT,CASSLAGTGSSPLHF
TRBD1,few,TRBV25-1,TRBJ1-2,16,TGTGCCAGCAGTGAATCTTACAGGGGGCTGGCCTATGGCTACACCTTC,CASSESYRGLAYGYTF
.,.,TRBV7-9,TRBJ1-6,16,TGTGCCAGCAGCCTTAGTGCGGAGCCCAATGAATCACCCCTCCACTTT,CASSLSAEPNESPLHF
.,.,TRBV15,TRBJ1-3,12,TGTGCCACCAGCAGAGTGAGAGACACCATATATTTT,CATSRVRDTIYF
TRBD2,once,TRBV5-6,TRBJ2-1,15,TGTGCCAGCAGCTTTCGGTTAGCGGGGGACAATGAGCAGTTCTTC,CASSFRLAGDNEQFF
.,.,TRBV7-6,TRBJ2-7,15,TGTGCCAGCAGCTTACTTCAGGGAAGCTCCTACGAGCAGTACTTC,CASSLLQGSSYEQYF
.,.,TRBV5-1,TRBJ1-2,14,TGCGCCAGCAGCTTGGTAGGGGATAACTATGGCTACACCTTC,CASSLVGDNYGYTF
TRBD2,.,TRBV10-1,TRBJ2-5,19,TGCGCCAGCAGTGATAGTCGCCGGCCTAGCGGGGGCCAGGGGGAGACCCAGTACTTC,CASSDSRRPSGGQGETQYF
.,once,TRBV3-1/TRBV3-2,TRBJ2-2,14,TGTGCCAGCAGCCTAACAGGGAGCACCGGGGAGCTGTTTTTT,CASSLTGSTGELFF
.,.,TRBV2,TRBJ2-6,15,TGTGCCAGCAGTGCTGACAGCTCTGGGGCCAACGTCCTGACTTTC,CASSADSSGANVLTF
TRBD1,.,TRBV5-5,TRBJ2-1,17,TGTGCCAGCAGCAAGGAGACAGGGGCCAAATCCTACAATGAGCAGTTCTTC,CASSKETGAKSYNEQFF
.,few,TRBV29-1,TRBJ1-2,16,TGCAGCGCAACCAGAAGTGACCGGGAAAGGAACTATGGCTACACCTTC,CSATRSDRERNYGYTF
TRBD2,.,TRBV9,TRBJ2-2,14,TGTGCCAGCAGCCCCCGGACTAGCAGTGGGGAGCTGTTTTTT,CASSPRTSSGELFF
TRBD1,.,TRBV9,TRBJ2-3,17,TGTGCCAGCAGCGTTGGACCGGGACAGGGGGCTCTAGATACGCAGTATTTT,CASSVGPGQGALDTQYF
TRBD2,.,TRBV3-1/TRBV3-2,TRBJ2-7,15,TGTGCCAGCAGCCAAGATTTTGGGGGGGAATACGAGCAGTACTTC,CASSQDFGGEYEQYF
.,.,TRBV10-3,TRBJ1-2,15,TGTGCCATCACCTCCCGGGGGGCTATGGGCTATGGCTACACCTTC,CAITSRGAMGYGYTF
.,.,TRBV5-6,TRBJ1-3,15,TGTGCCAGCAGCTTTAAGGGGATGGGAGGAAACACCATATATTTT,CASSFKGMGGNTIYF
.,.,TRBV4-3,TRBJ2-7,14,TGCGCCAGCAGCCAAGATCGCGGGGCATACGAGCAGTACTTC,CASSQDRGAYEQYF
.,.,TRBV19,TRBJ1-1,14,TGTGCCAGTAGACCGGGACACCTAAACACTGAAGCTTTCTTT,CASRPGHLNTEAFF
.,.,TRBV5-1,TRBJ2-1,17,TGCGCCAGCAGCAAGACCCCGCGGGGCGGGTCGGGTACTGAGCAGTTCTTC,CASSKTPRGGSGTEQFF
.,.,TRBV14,TRBJ1-5,24,TGTGCCAGCAGCCAAGATAACGCGGAGAATCACACTCATGATGCACTGTGTAGCAATCAGCCCCAGCATTTT,CASSQDNAENHTHDALCSNQPQHF
.,.,TRBV3-1/TRBV3-2,TRBJ1-1,13,TGTGCCAGCAGCTCGACAGAGAACACTGAAGCTTTCTTT,CASSSTENTEAFF
.,.,TRBV29-1,TRBJ1-2,10,TGCAGCGGGGGGAGTCCTGGCTACACCTTC,CSGGSPGYTF
TRBD2,.,TRBV3-1/TRBV3-2,TRBJ2-3,16,TGTGCCAGCAGCCAACAGGGACTAGCGGACACAGATACGCAGTATTTT,CASSQQGLADTDTQYF
.,.,TRBV24-1,TRBJ2-1,14,TGTGCCGCCAAAGCCGACAGAGCCTACAATGAGCAGTTCTTC,CAAKADRAYNEQFF
TRBD2,.,TRBV7-2,TRBJ2-3,17,TGTGCCAGCAGCTTAGGTGTGCGGGTCGGGGGGTTAGATACGCAGTATTTT,CASSLGVRVGGLDTQYF
TRBD1,.,TRBV7-3,TRBJ1-2,16,TGTGCCACCCCAAACCCCACAGGGGCAATACACTATGGCTACACCTTC,CATPNPTGAIHYGYTF